This is a list of T cell receptor beta chains from one sample in a study of shared clonotypes between healthy human individuals. TCRdb's table, derived via immunoSEQ multiplex PCR, lists solely in-frame clones and lacks some. This table holds roughly 1,500,000 clones, about 98.5% found once. Sequenced: naive CD4+ T cells sorted from blood. The source of these receptors is a man aged 25 to 45 in good health. CDR3s include the opening cysteine and the closing phenylalanine or tryptophan. Fields, in order: J gene, V gene, D gene, clone size, CDR3 DNA, CDR3 protein. A D gene is named only where the DNA matches it firmly. Rows give clone size only sometimes, using once, few, many, or a class for an expanded clone.

>TRBJ2-7|TRBV6-5|TRBD2|NA
TGTGCCAGCAGTTCCCAGGGCGGGAGGCTCTACGAGCAGTACTTC
CASSSQGGRLYEQYF
>TRBJ2-5|TRBV12-5|NA|NA
TGTGCTAGTGCCGTCCAACAGGGAGCAGAGACCCAGTACTTC
CASAVQQGAETQYF
>TRBJ2-1|TRBV5-4|TRBD1|NA
TGTGCCAGCAGCTGGGACAGGGTGAATGAGCAGTTCTTC
CASSWDRVNEQFF
>TRBJ2-3|TRBV5-1|TRBD2|once
TGCGCCAGCAGGACCGGGACTAGCGAGAATACGCAGTATTTT
CASRTGTSENTQYF
>TRBJ2-3|TRBV6-1|NA|NA
TGTGCCAGCAGTGGAATCTCAGTCAGGGGCACAGATACGCAGTATTTT
CASSGISVRGTDTQYF
>TRBJ2-3|TRBV14|NA|NA
TGTGCCAGCAGCCAAGCCAAGATCAGCACAGATACGCAGTATTTT
CASSQAKISTDTQYF
>TRBJ2-3|TRBV5-7|TRBD2|NA
TGTGCCAGCAGCTTGGCCGGAGCGGGAGGGCCTCGTGCAGATACGCAGTATTTT
CASSLAGAGGPRADTQYF
>TRBJ1-1|TRBV11-3|NA|NA
TGTGCCAGCAGCTTGGGGGACGGGGTGAACACTGAAGCTTTCTTT
CASSLGDGVNTEAFF
>TRBJ2-6|TRBV19|NA|NA
TGTGCCAGTAGTATAGTGGGTACTGGGGCCAACGTCCTGACTTTC
CASSIVGTGANVLTF
>TRBJ2-5|TRBV5-1|NA|NA
TGCGCCAGCAGCTTACAGGGTTCGAAGACCCAGTACTTC
CASSLQGSKTQYF
>TRBJ2-6|TRBV19|NA|NA
TGTGCCAGTAGTCCCCTTGTTAATGCTGGGGCCAACGTCCTGACTTTC
CASSPLVNAGANVLTF
>TRBJ2-7|TRBV10-3|NA|NA
TGTGCCATCAGTGAGAGCGGACACGAGCAGTACTTC
CAISESGHEQYF
>TRBJ1-5|TRBV7-9|NA|NA
TGTGCCAGCAGCGCCCCAGCTCAGCCCCAGCATTTT
CASSAPAQPQHF
>TRBJ1-3|TRBV9|NA|NA
TGTGCCAGCAGCGTAGCACCTCAGGGATCTGGAAACACCATATATTTT
CASSVAPQGSGNTIYF
>TRBJ1-5|TRBV28|NA|NA
TGTGCCAGCGGACCCTTGCGGGGGCCCCAGCATTTT
CASGPLRGPQHF
>TRBJ1-2|TRBV27|NA|NA
TGTGCCAGCAGTGCAAAACGGACGGGTCGAGGACCCTATGGCTACACCTTC
CASSAKRTGRGPYGYTF
>TRBJ2-7|TRBV7-9|TRBD1|NA
TGTGCCAGCGGGACAGGTATCCAATACGAGCAGTACTTC
CASGTGIQYEQYF
>TRBJ2-3|TRBV7-9|NA|NA
TGTGCCAGCAGCTTAGTCCCGCCAGATACGCAGTATTTT
CASSLVPPDTQYF
>TRBJ2-7|TRBV28|TRBD2|NA
TGTGCCAGCAGTCCCCCAGCCTCTAGCGGGAGGCCCTACGAGCAGTACTTC
CASSPPASSGRPYEQYF
>TRBJ1-2|TRBV28|NA|NA
TGTGCCAGCAGAGAAAATAGCTATGGCTACACCTTC
CASRENSYGYTF
>TRBJ2-2|TRBV10-1|TRBD1|NA
TGCGCCAGCAGTTATACAGGGGCTTTGAACACCGGGGAGCTGTTTTTT
CASSYTGALNTGELFF
>TRBJ2-7|TRBV10-1|TRBD2|NA
TGCGCCAGCAGCCCTACCGGGACTAGCGCCGGAGGGGAGCAGTACTTC
CASSPTGTSAGGEQYF
>TRBJ2-1|TRBV28|NA|once
TGTGCCAGCAGTTTAGGACGGGACGGGGAGCAGTTCTTC
CASSLGRDGEQFF
>TRBJ2-1|TRBV9|NA|NA
TGTGCCAGCAACCAGAGGGGAGCGTGGAATGAGCAGTTCTTC
CASNQRGAWNEQFF
>TRBJ1-5|TRBV6-4|NA|NA
TGTGCCAGCAGCAGTTTGGGTCGGCAGTGGCTAAGCAATCAGCCCCAGCATTTT
CASSSLGRQWLSNQPQHF
>TRBJ2-3|TRBV18|NA|NA
TGTGCCAGCTCACCTGGTCTAGCAGCTAGCACAGATACGCAGTATTTT
CASSPGLAASTDTQYF
>TRBJ2-3|TRBV19|NA|NA
TGTGCCAGTAGTACATGGCCCATGGGTCATACGCAGTATTTT
CASSTWPMGHTQYF
>TRBJ1-5|TRBV27|NA|NA
TGTGCCAGCAGTTTCCTAAGCTCCAATCAGCCCCAGCATTTT
CASSFLSSNQPQHF
>TRBJ2-1|TRBV10-3|TRBD2|NA
TGTGCCATCAGTGAGCCCAATGGGAGGGGACTCCTCGAGCAGTTCTTC
CAISEPNGRGLLEQFF
>TRBJ2-7|TRBV11-2|TRBD2|NA
TGTGCCAGCAGCCCCCGGACTAGCGGTACCGACCGCGAGCAGTACTTC
CASSPRTSGTDREQYF
>TRBJ2-2|TRBV5-5|TRBD1|NA
TGTGCCAGCACCATCTCGACAGGGCCCGGGGAGCTGTTTTTT
CASTISTGPGELFF
>TRBJ2-3|TRBV18|TRBD2|NA
TGTGCCAGCTCCAGGGAAGGTCTTGCGGGAGGCCCGTCGACAGATACGCAGTATTTT
CASSREGLAGGPSTDTQYF
>TRBJ1-1|TRBV27|NA|NA
TGTGCCAGCAGTTTACTTGGACGGAAGAACACTGAAGCTTTCTTT
CASSLLGRKNTEAFF
>TRBJ2-7|TRBV9|NA|NA
TGTGCCAGCAGCGTGGCTGCCGGTGAGCAGTACTTC
CASSVAAGEQYF
>TRBJ2-7|TRBV10-3|TRBD1|NA
TGTGCCATCAGAAGGACAGGGCAATCCTACGAGCAGTACTTC
CAIRRTGQSYEQYF
>TRBJ2-1|TRBV9|NA|NA
TGTGCCAGCAGCGTAGGGCGGGGAGGACCTAATGAGCAGTTCTTC
CASSVGRGGPNEQFF
>TRBJ1-1|TRBV28|NA|NA
TGTGCCAGCAGTCCCCCGCAGAACACTGAAGCTTTCTTT
CASSPPQNTEAFF
>TRBJ1-5|TRBV2|NA|once
TGTGCCAGCAATGCAGGGATCCTAGGAAGCAATCAGCCCCAGCATTTT
CASNAGILGSNQPQHF
>TRBJ1-2|TRBV5-1|TRBD1|NA
TGCGCCAGCAGCCGACCGGGACAGGGGACGAACTATGGCTACACCTTC
CASSRPGQGTNYGYTF
>TRBJ2-3|TRBV10-1|NA|NA
TGCGCCAGCAGTGAAGATACGCAGTATTTT
CASSEDTQYF
>TRBJ2-5|TRBV28|TRBD1|NA
TGTGCCAGCAGTTTCCCGGGACAGGGCGTGGGGTACTTC
CASSFPGQGVGYF
>TRBJ2-7|TRBV7-2|NA|NA
TGTGCCAGCAGCTCCCGTGGCCCCCTTGGGCAGTACTTC
CASSSRGPLGQYF
>TRBJ2-1|TRBV5-1|TRBD2|NA
TGCGCCAGCAGCTTGGCCAGCGGGACTAGCATCCTCTCCTACAATGAGCAGTTCTTC
CASSLASGTSILSYNEQFF
>TRBJ1-4|TRBV18|NA|NA
TGTGCCAGCTCACGCCGGGACGGGAGCGAAAAACTGTTTTTT
CASSRRDGSEKLFF
>TRBJ2-5|TRBV7-9|NA|NA
TGTGCCAGCAGCTTATTCAGGGGAGAGACCCAGTACTTC
CASSLFRGETQYF
>TRBJ2-3|TRBV12-2|NA|NA
TGTGCAAGTCGCTTTCCGGAGACTAGCGGAGAATACACAGATACGCAGTATTTT
CASRFPETSGEYTDTQYF
>TRBJ2-7|TRBV28|TRBD1|NA
TGTGCCAGCAGTTTTCCCTGGACAGGGGCCCATACAACCTACGAGCAGTACTTC
CASSFPWTGAHTTYEQYF
>TRBJ2-2|TRBV19|NA|NA
TGTGCCAGCAGACGGAGCGCGAACACCGGGGAGCTGTTTTTT
CASRRSANTGELFF
>TRBJ2-4|TRBV11-2|NA|NA
TGTGCCAGCAGCCCGTTAATCTCGACAGGACCCAAAAACATTCAGTACTTC
CASSPLISTGPKNIQYF
>TRBJ2-3|TRBV18|NA|NA
TGTGCCAGCTCACCAGCTTATAGCGCTCCAGATACGCAGTATTTT
CASSPAYSAPDTQYF
>TRBJ2-2|TRBV10-1|NA|NA
TGCGCCAGCAGGGGGGCGAACACCGGGGAGCTGTTTTTT
CASRGANTGELFF
>TRBJ2-1|TRBV19|TRBD2|NA
TGTGCCAGTAGTAGACCTAGCGGCGATGAGCAGTTCTTC
CASSRPSGDEQFF
>TRBJ2-1|TRBV14|NA|NA
TGTGCCAGCAGCCCGACACTTTACAATGAGCAGTTCTTC
CASSPTLYNEQFF
>TRBJ2-1|TRBV25-1|TRBD2|NA
TGTGCCAGCAGTGATGGTAGCGGGAGAGGCAATGAGCAGTTCTTC
CASSDGSGRGNEQFF
>TRBJ1-5|TRBV29-1|TRBD1|NA
TGCAGCGTTGAGACCGGGACAGGGGGCGGCCAGCCCCAGCATTTT
CSVETGTGGGQPQHF
>TRBJ2-2|TRBV9|TRBD2|NA
TGTGCCAGCAGCCCAGACTCTAGCGGGAGAAGCGCCGGGGAGCTGTTTTTT
CASSPDSSGRSAGELFF
>TRBJ2-5|TRBV25-1|NA|NA
TGTGCCAGCAGTACTGGAGGGGCCGGGGGGACCCAGTACTTC
CASSTGGAGGTQYF